This T cell receptor beta chain was identified in a study of T cell changes during pregnancy in multiple sclerosis. Germline CDR1 SGHAT, CDR2 FQNNGV. The CDR3 covers 17 residues. J lost 0 bases, V lost 5 bases, and 11 bases had no gene match. The method was immunoSEQ multiplex PCR; TCRdb's version includes in-frame clones alone and lacks a portion of them. The table has 70,000 to 80,000 clones, 80% to 95% seen once. The specimen was peripheral blood, collected in the first trimester of pregnancy. The chain recombines TRBV11-2 with TRBJ2-7, with TRBD1 identical over 9 bases. The origin of this receptor is a female donor with multiple sclerosis, enrolled in a pregnancy study. The CDR3 spells CASSPSLGQGSSYEQYF. CDR3 bases: TGTGCCAGCAGCCCAAGCCTCGGACAGGGGAGCTCCTACGAGCAGTACTTC.